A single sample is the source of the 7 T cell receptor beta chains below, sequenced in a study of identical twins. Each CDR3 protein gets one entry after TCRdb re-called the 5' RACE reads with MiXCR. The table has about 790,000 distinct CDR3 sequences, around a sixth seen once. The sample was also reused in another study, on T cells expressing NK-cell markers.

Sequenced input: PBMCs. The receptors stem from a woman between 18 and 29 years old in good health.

The CDR3 reads CASGVAGAGSREQYF. CDR3 in DNA: TGTGCCAGCGGGGTAGCGGGGGCGGGTTCTCGGGAGCAGTACTTC. The rearrangement uses TRBV6-1 and TRBJ2-7; 9 nucleotides match TRBD2. V was clipped by 8 bases and J by 7 bases; unmatched bases: 15. Germline loops: CDR1 MNHNS, CDR2 SASEGT. This CDR3 spans 15 amino acids.

The DNA for the CDR3 is TGTGCCAGCAGTTTAATGGGGACAGGGAGGGGAGAGACCCAGTACTTC. This codes for CASSLMGTGRGETQYF. The chain uses TRBV12-3 or TRBV12-4 and TRBJ2-5; TRBD1 agrees at 9 bases. The junction had 8 bases not matched to a gene; V was cut back by 2 bases and J by 4 bases. The CDR3 has 16 residues.

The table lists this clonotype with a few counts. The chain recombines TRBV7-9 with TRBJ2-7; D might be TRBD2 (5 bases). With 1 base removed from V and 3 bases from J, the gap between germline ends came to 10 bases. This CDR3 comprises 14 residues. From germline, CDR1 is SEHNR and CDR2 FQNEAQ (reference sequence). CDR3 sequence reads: CASSLVEVSYEQYF. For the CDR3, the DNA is TGTGCCAGCAGCTTAGTGGAGGTGAGCTACGAGCAGTACTTC.

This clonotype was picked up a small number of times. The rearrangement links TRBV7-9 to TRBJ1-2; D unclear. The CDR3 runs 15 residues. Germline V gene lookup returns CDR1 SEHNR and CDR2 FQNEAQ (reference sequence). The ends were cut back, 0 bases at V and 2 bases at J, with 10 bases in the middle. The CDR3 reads CASSLAFGRNYGYTF. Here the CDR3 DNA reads TGTGCCAGCAGCTTAGCCTTTGGGAGAAACTATGGCTACACCTTC.

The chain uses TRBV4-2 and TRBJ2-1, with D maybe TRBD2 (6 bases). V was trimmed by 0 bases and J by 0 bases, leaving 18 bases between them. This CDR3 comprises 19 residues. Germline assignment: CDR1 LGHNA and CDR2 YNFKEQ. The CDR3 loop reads CASSQDPGGGSSSYNEQFF. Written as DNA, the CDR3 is TGTGCCAGCAGCCAAGATCCAGGTGGGGGGTCGAGCTCCTACAATGAGCAGTTCTTC.

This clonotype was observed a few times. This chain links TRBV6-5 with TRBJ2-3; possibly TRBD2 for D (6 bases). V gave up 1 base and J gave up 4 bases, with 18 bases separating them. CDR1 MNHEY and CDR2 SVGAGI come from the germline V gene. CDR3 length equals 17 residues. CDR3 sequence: CASSYWRGDGSPDTQYF. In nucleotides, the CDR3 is TGTGCCAGCAGTTACTGGCGAGGAGACGGGAGCCCAGATACGCAGTATTTT.

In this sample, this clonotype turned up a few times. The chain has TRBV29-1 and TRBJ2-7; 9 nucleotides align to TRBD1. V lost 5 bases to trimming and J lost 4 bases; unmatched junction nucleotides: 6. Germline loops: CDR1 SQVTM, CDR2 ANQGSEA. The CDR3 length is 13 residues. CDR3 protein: CSVLDRGGYEQYF. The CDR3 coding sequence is TGCAGCGTTCTCGACAGGGGGGGATACGAGCAGTACTTC.